One and the same sample provided the 13 T cell receptor beta chains below, sequenced in a study of T-cell memory formation after mild COVID-19. TCRdb passed the 5' RACE reads through MiXCR, listing each CDR3 protein once. This sample has a few hundred thousand distinct CDR3 sequences, with around an eighth found just once. The sample consisted of PBMCs or a T cell subset sorted from them (not recorded which). The receptors originated from a man between 18 and 35 years old who had mild COVID-19 (a few samples of this study predate the infection). Cell type and time point are not known.

The chain joins TRBV9 to TRBJ2-3; the D gene is possibly TRBD1 (6 bases). The CDR3 runs to 15 residues. Germline V gives CDR1 SGDLS, CDR2 YYNGEE. V lost 4 bases, J lost 2 bases, and 14 bases lay in between. The CDR3 loop is CASSIRGFHTDTQYF. CDR3 coding DNA: TGTGCCAGCAGCATCAGGGGTTTTCACACAGATACGCAGTATTTT.

In this sample, this clonotype turned up many times. The chain uses TRBV9 and TRBJ1-1, with D possibly matching TRBD1 (5 bases). CDR1 SGDLS and CDR2 YYNGEE come from the germline V gene. The CDR3 consists of 13 residues. The germline V and J ends were trimmed by 2 bases and 4 bases, with 9 bases remaining between them. The CDR3 bases are TGTGCCAGCAGCGTTGGGGGAAGCACTGAAGCTTTCTTT. This translates into CASSVGGSTEAFF. The full variable domain, its missing parts supplied by reference TRBV9 and TRBJ1-1, is DSGVTQTPKHLITATGQRVTLRCSPRSGDLSVYWYQQSLDQGLQFLIQYYNGEERAKGNILERFSAQQFPDLHSELNLSSLELGDSALYFCASSVGGSTEAFFGQGTRLTVV.

This clonotype has just a few counts. The chain couples TRBV4-1 to TRBJ1-1; TRBD1 agrees at 7 bases. Losses at the gene ends were 2 bases for V and 5 bases for J; bases not matched to a gene: 14. This CDR3 has 17 residues. Germline CDR1 reads MGHRA; CDR2 reads YSYEKL. The CDR3 loop is CASSQSLVGRGRTEAFF. The CDR3 DNA sequence: TGCGCCAGCAGCCAATCCCTGGTCGGGAGGGGGCGGACTGAAGCTTTCTTT.

This sequence joins TRBV5-1 and TRBJ1-1, with TRBD1 as a possible D gene (6 bases). The CDR3 is 17 amino acids. Per the germline V gene, CDR1 is SGHRS and CDR2 is YFSETQ. Trimming removed 4 bases from V and 0 bases from J, with 19 bases in between. CDR3 sequence: CASSVIGGPGMNTEAFF. In DNA, the CDR3 is TGCGCCAGCAGCGTCATAGGGGGTCCGGGCATGAACACTGAAGCTTTCTTT.

This clonotype was seen a few times. The J gene is TRBJ2-3, the V gene TRBV5-1; 14 positions match TRBD2. The CDR3 sequence is 16 residues long. Unmatched junction bases numbered 3, after V lost 4 bases and J lost 2 bases. Germline-derived CDR1 and CDR2 are SGHRS and YFSETQ. Written as DNA, the CDR3 is TGCGCCAGCAGCCAGGGACTAGCGGGGGTCACAGATACGCAGTATTTT. Translating gives CASSQGLAGVTDTQYF.

This clonotype was found a few times. The rearrangement joins TRBV20-1 to TRBJ1-2; D possibly corresponds to TRBD1 (6 bases). The CDR3 covers 15 residues. Germline V gives CDR1 DFQATT, CDR2 SNEGSKA (reference sequence). The CDR3 sequence: CIPTGPGESNYGYTF. The CDR3 bases are TGCATCCCTACTGGCCCAGGGGAATCTAACTATGGCTACACCTTC.

This clonotype was seen only a few times. The chain carries TRBV29-1 and TRBJ2-1, with D possibly being TRBD2 (7 bases). This CDR3 has 16 amino acids. Per germline, CDR1 SQVTM and CDR2 ANQGSEA. Trimming took 7 bases from V and 0 from J, leaving 19 bases between them. In DNA form, the CDR3 reads TGCAGCGCTCAGATACGGGGGGCAAGCTCCTACAATGAGCAGTTCTTC. Translation gives CSAQIRGASSYNEQFF.

This chain links TRBV6-5 with TRBJ1-1; D may be TRBD1 (5 bases). Germline V lookup: CDR1 MNHEY, CDR2 SVGAGI. Between the trimmed V and J ends, which lost 5 bases and 9 bases, there was a span of 16 bases. CDR3 length: 13 amino acids. CDR3 nucleotide sequence: TGTGCCAGCAGTCAAGCTGTACAGGATAAAGCTTTCTTT. Translation: CASSQAVQDKAFF.

The chain employs TRBV6-2 or TRBV6-3 and TRBJ1-5; D gene unclear. Trimming removed 4 bases from V and 5 bases from J, with 9 bases in between. The CDR3 consists of 13 residues. The germline CDR1 and CDR2 sequences are MNHEY and SVGEGT. This CDR3 is CASSFDPYQPQHF. CDR3 in DNA: TGTGCCAGCAGTTTTGACCCCTATCAGCCCCAGCATTTT.

There are a few counts of this clonotype. The rearrangement joins TRBV15 to TRBJ2-5, with a weak D call TRBD2 (6 bases). The CDR3 totals 15 residues. Germline V CDR1 and CDR2: LNHNV, YYDKDF (reference sequence). The germline V and J ends were trimmed by 0 bases and 2 bases, with 10 bases remaining between them. CDR3 nucleotides: TGTGCCACCAGCAGAGATCGGGGGATACAAGAGACCCAGTACTTC. It is translated as CATSRDRGIQETQYF.

This clonotype was found many times. In DNA, the CDR3 is TGTGCCAGCAGATCCCACGGGGGGGTTCGGGAGACCCAGTACTTC. The encoded protein is CASRSHGGVRETQYF. The genes are TRBV12-3 or TRBV12-4 and TRBJ2-5, with 8 nucleotides matching TRBD2. The ends lost 6 bases at V and 5 bases at J; junction bases unmatched: 11. The length of the CDR3 is 15 residues.

The genes are TRBV28 and TRBJ2-7; D possibly corresponds to TRBD1 (6 bases). Looked up from germline, CDR1 is MDHEN and CDR2 is SYDVKM. This CDR3 has 14 residues. This CDR3 reads CSSSTMGHNYEQYV. CDR3 sequence (DNA): TGTTCCAGCAGTACTATGGGACATAACTACGAGCAGTACGTC.

The gene calls are TRBV5-4 and TRBJ2-3, with a possible D match to TRBD2 (5 bases). V was pared by 0 bases and J by 2 bases, with 10 bases between. The CDR3 runs 15 residues. Germline lookup yields CDR1 SGHNT and CDR2 YYREEE (reference sequence). The CDR3 sequence: CASSLGPSPTDTQYF. CDR3 bases: TGTGCCAGCAGCTTGGGACCTAGCCCCACAGATACGCAGTATTTT.